This T cell receptor beta chain was sequenced during a study of human T cells and chemical hapten exposure. This clonotype was detected a few times. The time point here: pre-sensitization, week 0. Specified treatment: therapeutic diphenylcyclopropenone sensitization with weekly scalp DPC. Germline CDR1 is SGHTA and CDR2 is FQGNSA. Trimming took off 3 bases at V and 5 bases at J, with 10 bases between the two ends. CDR3 length equals 13 residues. For the library, individual cDNA molecules each received unique molecular identifiers. Each CDR3 protein gets one entry after TCRdb re-called the RACE reads with MiXCR. The sample has about 380,000 distinct CDR3 sequences, 4% to 6% seen once; the top ten hold 2% to 3%.

The sequencing here drew on whole blood, taken in connection with sensitization to the hapten diphenylcyclopropenone (DPC). This TCR derives from a woman in her forties or fifties with alopecia areata. Some clones in this sample may be carry-over from other donors' samples. V and J are TRBV7-2 and TRBJ1-2; D is unresolved. The CDR3 region is CASSFDSRYGYTF. In nucleotides, the CDR3 is TGTGCCAGCAGCTTTGATTCTCGGTATGGCTACACCTTC.